This is a list of T cell receptor beta chains from one sample in a study of T-cell memory formation after mild COVID-19. In TCRdb, the 5' RACE reads were re-called with MiXCR into one record per CDR3 protein. The profile shows 400,000 to 450,000 distinct CDR3 sequences, roughly 18% of them singletons. The sample was PBMCs or a T cell subset sorted from them (not recorded which). These TCRs come from a young man who had mild COVID-19 (a few samples of this study predate the infection). Cell type and time point are not known. Both conserved end residues are part of each CDR3. D genes are given only for firm matches. Expanded clones get a size class; other rows say once, few or many, or leave the size out.

D: -
V: TRBV20-1
length: 15
size: few
J: TRBJ2-4
DNA: TGCAGTGCTAGAGACCCAGGTTTAGCCAAAAACATTCAGTACTTC
CDR3: CSARDPGLAKNIQYF

D: -
V: TRBV11-2
length: 14
size: few
J: TRBJ1-1
DNA: TGTGCCAGCAGCTTAAAAGGGGCGAACACTGAAGCTTTCTTT
CDR3: CASSLKGANTEAFF

D: -
V: TRBV6-5
length: 13
size: -
J: TRBJ2-1
DNA: TGTGCCAGCAGTTACGGACCAAACAATGAGCAGTTCTTC
CDR3: CASSYGPNNEQFF

D: -
V: TRBV3-1
length: 13
size: -
J: TRBJ1-1
DNA: TGTGCCAGCAGCCCTCAGGGCCTAACTGAAGCTTTCTTT
CDR3: CASSPQGLTEAFF

D: -
V: TRBV3-1
length: 15
size: -
J: TRBJ2-7
DNA: TGTGCCAGCAGCCAGAATTGGGGGAGCTCCTACGAGCAGTACTTC
CDR3: CASSQNWGSSYEQYF

D: TRBD1
V: TRBV11-2
length: 15
size: few
J: TRBJ2-7
DNA: TGTGCCAGCAGCACCGGGACAGGGTGGACCTACGAGCAGTACTTC
CDR3: CASSTGTGWTYEQYF

D: -
V: TRBV7-8
length: 14
size: many
J: TRBJ2-3
DNA: TGTGCCAGCAGCTTACAGCAGGGCACAGATACGCAGTATTTT
CDR3: CASSLQQGTDTQYF

D: TRBD2
V: TRBV5-8
length: 15
size: few
J: TRBJ2-1
DNA: TGTGCCAGCAGCTTGAGTCGGGGGGGGTACAATGAGCAGTTCTTC
CDR3: CASSLSRGGYNEQFF

D: -
V: TRBV7-2
length: 15
size: -
J: TRBJ2-6
DNA: TGTGCCAGCAGAGAAAGGGACCCCGGGGCCAACGTCCTGACTTTC
CDR3: CASRERDPGANVLTF

D: TRBD2
V: TRBV14
length: 17
size: medium-sized
J: TRBJ2-1
DNA: TGTGCCAGCAGCACGACTAGCGGGGGTAGTGGGAACAATGAGCAGTTCTTC
CDR3: CASSTTSGGSGNNEQFF

D: -
V: TRBV5-1
length: 16
size: few
J: TRBJ2-4
DNA: TGCGCCAGCAGCTTGGGGGCAGGCCCGAATTACCAGATTCAGTACTTC
CDR3: CASSLGAGPNYQIQYF

D: -
V: TRBV19
length: 14
size: -
J: TRBJ1-3
DNA: TGTGCCAGTAGTATTGGAACGGCCGGAAACACCATATATTTT
CDR3: CASSIGTAGNTIYF

D: -
V: TRBV6-2/TRBV6-3
length: 12
size: -
J: TRBJ2-1
DNA: TGTGCCAGCGGATTCCCTTTGAATGAGCAGTTCTTC
CDR3: CASGFPLNEQFF

D: -
V: TRBV27
length: 14
size: few
J: TRBJ1-2
DNA: TGTGCCAGCAGTTCACTCTCAGGGCCCTATGGCTACACCTTC
CDR3: CASSSLSGPYGYTF

D: -
V: TRBV5-1
length: 15
size: few
J: TRBJ2-3
DNA: TGCGCCAGCAGCTTGGTTGATAGATCGGTACCTACGCAGTATTTT
CDR3: CASSLVDRSVPTQYF

D: -
V: TRBV20-1
length: 15
size: -
J: TRBJ1-5
DNA: TGCAGTGCTAGAGATGTGACAAAGTTCAATCAGCCCCAGCATTTT
CDR3: CSARDVTKFNQPQHF

D: TRBD2
V: TRBV4-1
length: 14
size: -
J: TRBJ2-2
DNA: TGCGCCAGCAGCCGAGGACTAGCGGGTGGGGAGCTGTTTTTT
CDR3: CASSRGLAGGELFF

D: -
V: TRBV24-1
length: 13
size: few
J: TRBJ2-5
DNA: TGTGCCACCAGGTCCGGGGAGGAGGAGACCCAGTACTTC
CDR3: CATRSGEEETQYF

D: -
V: TRBV7-2
length: 15
size: many
J: TRBJ2-1
DNA: TGTGCCAGCAGCCCCCGGGGGGCCCCCTACAATGAGCAGTTCTTC
CDR3: CASSPRGAPYNEQFF

D: -
V: TRBV7-6
length: 15
size: few
J: TRBJ2-2
DNA: TGTGCCAGCAGCCCCAGGGGCAGCCGCACCGGGGAGCTGTTTTTT
CDR3: CASSPRGSRTGELFF

D: TRBD2
V: TRBV4-2
length: 15
size: few
J: TRBJ2-2
DNA: TGTGCCAGCAGCCAGGCAAGCGGGGTCTCCGGGGAGCTGTTTTTT
CDR3: CASSQASGVSGELFF

D: -
V: TRBV4-1
length: 15
size: -
J: TRBJ1-4
DNA: TGCGCCAGCAGCCAAGAATGGGCTATTAATGAAAAACTGTTTTTT
CDR3: CASSQEWAINEKLFF

D: -
V: TRBV29-1
length: 15
size: few
J: TRBJ2-6
DNA: TGCAGCGTGAGGGACGGTTTCTCTGGGGCCAACGTCCTGACTTTC
CDR3: CSVRDGFSGANVLTF

D: -
V: TRBV12-3/TRBV12-4
length: 14
size: few
J: TRBJ2-3
DNA: TGTGCCAGCAGACGGGGGTTCCGCACAGATACGCAGTATTTT
CDR3: CASRRGFRTDTQYF

D: TRBD2
V: TRBV6-2/TRBV6-3
length: 17
size: -
J: TRBJ2-5
DNA: TGTGCCAGCAGTTACTCCACGGCTAGCGGGGCACAAGAGACCCAGTACTTC
CDR3: CASSYSTASGAQETQYF

D: -
V: TRBV4-1
length: 16
size: -
J: TRBJ2-5
DNA: TGCGCCAGCAGCCAAGACGGCCAGGGTAGTAGGGAGACCCAGTACTTC
CDR3: CASSQDGQGSRETQYF

D: -
V: TRBV28
length: 12
size: few
J: TRBJ2-1
DNA: TGTGCCAGCAGTCATACGGGCAATGAGCAGTTCTTC
CDR3: CASSHTGNEQFF

D: -
V: TRBV7-2
length: 17
size: -
J: TRBJ1-6
DNA: TGTGCCAGCAGCGTTGACAGGTCGCCAATCTATAATTCACCCCTCCACTTT
CDR3: CASSVDRSPIYNSPLHF

D: -
V: TRBV20-1
length: 12
size: few
J: TRBJ2-1
DNA: TGCAGTGCTAGAAGGGGCAGCGGTGAGAAGTTCTTC
CDR3: CSARRGSGEKFF

D: -
V: TRBV7-2
length: 14
size: few
J: TRBJ2-2
DNA: TGTGCCAGCAGCTTAGAGGGGTTCGCCGGGGAGCTGTTTTTT
CDR3: CASSLEGFAGELFF

D: -
V: TRBV10-3
length: 16
size: -
J: TRBJ1-3
DNA: TGTGCCATCAGTGAGTTACCGGGAGTCTCTGGAAACACCATATATTTT
CDR3: CAISELPGVSGNTIYF

D: -
V: TRBV7-9
length: 17
size: -
J: TRBJ1-1
DNA: TGTGCCAGCAGCTCTTCGGGGCTGGCCGTCCAGAACACTGAAGCTTTCTTT
CDR3: CASSSSGLAVQNTEAFF

D: TRBD2
V: TRBV4-1
length: 16
size: -
J: TRBJ2-3
DNA: TGCGCCAGCAGCCACTACCTAGCGGGGCCTGAAGGGACGCAGTATTTT
CDR3: CASSHYLAGPEGTQYF

D: -
V: TRBV7-2
length: 16
size: -
J: TRBJ2-1
DNA: TGTGCCAGCAGCTTTAATTACAGGGTAGTCGACAATGAGCAGTTCTTC
CDR3: CASSFNYRVVDNEQFF

D: TRBD2
V: TRBV4-3
length: 14
size: once
J: TRBJ2-1
DNA: TGCGCCAGCAGACCGGTACTAGCGGGGGTTGAGCAGTTCTTC
CDR3: CASRPVLAGVEQFF

D: -
V: TRBV15
length: 9
size: -
J: TRBJ1-2
DNA: TGTGCCAACGCGGCGGGCTACACCTTC
CDR3: CANAAGYTF

D: TRBD2
V: TRBV7-2
length: 14
size: -
J: TRBJ2-5
DNA: TGTGCCAGCAGCTTGACTAGCGGAAGGGGGACCCAGTACTTC
CDR3: CASSLTSGRGTQYF

D: -
V: TRBV3-1
length: 16
size: few
J: TRBJ1-6
DNA: TGTGCCAGCAGCCAAGTCAGCCCCGGGGGAGGTTCACCCCTCCACTTT
CDR3: CASSQVSPGGGSPLHF

D: TRBD2
V: TRBV12-3/TRBV12-4
length: 15
size: -
J: TRBJ2-4
DNA: TGTGCCAGCAGTTTAGGTTCTAGCGGGGGTAACATTCAGTACTTC
CDR3: CASSLGSSGGNIQYF

D: -
V: TRBV11-2
length: 12
size: few
J: TRBJ2-2
DNA: TGTGCCAGCAGCTACCCCCCCCGGGAGCTGTTTTTT
CDR3: CASSYPPRELFF

D: -
V: TRBV11-2
length: 14
size: -
J: TRBJ1-3
DNA: TGTGCCAGCAGCGTAGAACACTCTGGAAACACCATATATTTT
CDR3: CASSVEHSGNTIYF

D: TRBD2
V: TRBV5-1
length: 15
size: few
J: TRBJ2-1
DNA: TGCGCCAGCAGCTTCGGCGGGGGGTTCTACAATGAGCAGTTCTTC
CDR3: CASSFGGGFYNEQFF

D: TRBD2
V: TRBV2
length: 15
size: many
J: TRBJ2-5
DNA: TGTGCCAGCAGTGTGGGCGAGCGGGGGGGCCAGACCCAGTACTTC
CDR3: CASSVGERGGQTQYF

D: TRBD1
V: TRBV9
length: 15
size: few
J: TRBJ1-2
DNA: TGTGCCAGCAGCCCACAGGGGGCCCCATCCTATGGCTACACCTTC
CDR3: CASSPQGAPSYGYTF

D: -
V: TRBV12-3/TRBV12-4
length: 11
size: -
J: TRBJ2-7
DNA: TGTGCCAGCGCCAGTAGCGAGAGCCAAGACTTC
CDR3: CASASSESQDF

D: -
V: TRBV20-1
length: 13
size: -
J: TRBJ1-1
DNA: TGCAGTGCTCGCCGGGACGGGGACACTGAAGCTTTCTTT
CDR3: CSARRDGDTEAFF

D: -
V: TRBV6-2/TRBV6-3
length: 14
size: -
J: TRBJ1-5
DNA: TGTGCCAGCAGTCAGACAGTAAGCAATCAGCCCCAGCATTTT
CDR3: CASSQTVSNQPQHF

D: -
V: TRBV6-5
length: 18
size: few
J: TRBJ2-2
DNA: TGTGCCAGCAGGGGGTATCCGGGACACGAGGCCAACACCGGGGAGCTGTTTTTT
CDR3: CASRGYPGHEANTGELFF

D: -
V: TRBV5-6
length: 14
size: few
J: TRBJ2-3
DNA: TGTGCCAGCACCTTCTGGGGGGGCTCAGATACGCAGTATTTT
CDR3: CASTFWGGSDTQYF

D: TRBD2
V: TRBV7-3
length: 14
size: few
J: TRBJ2-1
DNA: TGTGCCAGCAGCTCCTGGCGGGGGGCCAATGAGCAGTTCTTC
CDR3: CASSSWRGANEQFF

D: -
V: TRBV7-2
length: 15
size: -
J: TRBJ2-3
DNA: TGTGCCAGCAGCTTAGCCAGGGGAAATCCAGATACGCAGTATTTT
CDR3: CASSLARGNPDTQYF

D: -
V: TRBV6-5
length: 14
size: few
J: TRBJ1-2
DNA: TGTGCCAGCAGTTACACGGGGGGAGGAGGAAACTACACCTTC
CDR3: CASSYTGGGGNYTF

D: -
V: TRBV7-3
length: 14
size: few
J: TRBJ1-1
DNA: TGTGCCAGCAGTCACACAGGAGAGAACACTGAAGCTTTCTTT
CDR3: CASSHTGENTEAFF

D: -
V: TRBV6-2/TRBV6-3
length: 14
size: -
J: TRBJ2-2
DNA: TGTGCCAGCAGAACTACGCCAGTCACCGGGGAGCTGTTTTTT
CDR3: CASRTTPVTGELFF